This TCR beta chain was identified in a study of CD8 T cells in Susac syndrome. V lost 6 bases and J 4 bases, leaving 10 bases between the germline ends. The CDR3 runs to 12 residues. Germline V gene sequence: CDR1 MNHNS, CDR2 SASEGT. The controls were healthy donors who were matched for age and sex. FACS enriched CD8+ TEMRA cells, while bulk CD8+ and CD4+ were negatively isolated. RNA amounts of 0.5 to 1 ug underwent reverse transcription with random hexamers. Amplification of TCR beta CDR3 across 54 Vbeta and 13 Jbeta was performed with immunoSEQ multiplex PCR. TCRdb recomputed calls from the immunoSEQ multiplex PCR reads with MiXCR, one row per CDR3 protein. Here the sample spans approximately 70,000 distinct CDR3 sequences, 85% to 95% being singletons.

Sequenced sample: CD8+ T cells from PBMCs. The rearrangement joins TRBV6-1 to TRBJ2-7; D is unresolved. The TCR comes from a human donor in good health. The CDR3 region is CASSPGFYEQYF. The CDR3 DNA is TGTGCCAGCAGCCCTGGATTTTACGAGCAGTACTTC.